This T cell receptor (beta chain) was sequenced for a study of blood T cell repertoires in COVID-19 (dated by TCRdb to 2018 to 2020). Concerning the study at large: The collaborator samples originated in the United States, Italy and Spain and spanned the acute and convalescent phases of COVID-19. The samples were drawn from two sources: the first 160 participants of the ongoing ImmuneRACE study, and some 1,300 subjects contributed by 6 global collaborators. The repertoires were released in a freely available public database intended as a resource for research on the immune response to SARS-CoV-2. HLA class I and class II types, where available, came from metadata supplied by the sample provider rather than from assay-based typing. Deeply sampled blood TCRbeta repertoires from subjects exposed to, actively infected with, or recovered from COVID-19 were included in the dataset. The sample metadata nearly always contained a de-identified subject ID, COVID-19 status, age in years and sex. The material from the prospective study consisted of cDNA or gDNA derived from T cells, B-cell-depleted T cells, or PBMCs. The paper's findings and limits, for the study overall: Clinical and demographic metadata were provided uncurated, with the amount varying by source and participant.

Spanning cysteine to phenylalanine, the CDR3 consists of 15 amino acids. Just the 45-base CDR3 DNA is kept, in frame starting at base 1. According to the germline V gene, CDR1 reads SGHAT and CDR2 reads FQNNGV. The germline V end is reduced by 1 base and the J end by 3 bases; junction bases left unmatched: 2. With regard to this clone: Which antigen it targets is not known. It has no much larger one-base neighbor in the sample; base qualities were not kept.

Enrolling through a virtual design, the prospective study's participants ranged in age from roughly 18 to 95 years and lived across about two dozen United States geographic areas. To assign participants to cohorts, the prospective study relied on clinical history that participants themselves reported in a screening survey and a study questionnaire. ImmuneRACE Cohort 3 recovered participants were defined by two consecutive negative NP/OP PCR tests, healthcare professional clearance, or symptom resolution. Each participant in the prospective study had whole blood, serum and a nasopharyngeal or oropharyngeal swab collected by mobile phlebotomists. Over a roughly two-month period, participants in the prospective study had the option of providing additional blood draws and questionnaires. Before DNA extraction, prospective study blood samples were shipped either frozen or at room temperature. TCRbeta CDR3 regions were amplified from genomic DNA using the immunoSEQ Assay, a bias-controlled multiplex PCR. In the source study's methods: The number of nucleated cells in each sample was estimated from the amplification of reference gene primers within the assay. To quantify the absolute abundance of each unique TCRbeta CDR3 rearrangement, sequence reads were collapsed and filtered. For each sample, productive Simpson clonality was calculated as the square root of Simpson's diversity index over productive rearrangements. This is the immuneACCESS table as TCRdb keeps it, with only in-frame sequences that have V and J called. A part of the clones is gone; compared with another copy, unresolved V genes explain less than half, and the rest is unexplained. Clone size and the V and J calls come from that table; the DNA yielded D and trimming. The sample contains fewer than 300,000 clones, roughly 85% of them found a single time. The top ten hold about 2.5% of the sample.

This clonotype was obtained from a woman aged 45-60 years who had recovered from COVID-19. The chain joins TRBV11-2 to TRBJ2-1; 8 junctional bases match TRBD1. Source material: PBMCs or T cells enriched from blood (not recorded which). At the DNA level, the sequence is TGTGCCAGCAGCTTAGGACAGGGGATCTACAATGAGCAGTTCTTC. Its amino acids are CASSLGQGIYNEQFF.